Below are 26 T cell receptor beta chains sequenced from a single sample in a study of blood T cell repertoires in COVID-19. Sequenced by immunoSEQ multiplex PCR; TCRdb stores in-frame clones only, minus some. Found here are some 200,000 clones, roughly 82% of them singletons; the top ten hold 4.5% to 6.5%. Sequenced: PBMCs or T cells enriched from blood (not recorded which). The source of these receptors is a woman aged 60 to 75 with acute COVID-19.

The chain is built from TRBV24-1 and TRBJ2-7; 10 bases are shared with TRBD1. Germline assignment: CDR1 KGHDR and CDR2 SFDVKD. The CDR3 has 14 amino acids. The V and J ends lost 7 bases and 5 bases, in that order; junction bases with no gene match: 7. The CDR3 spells CATSPTGGMNEQYF. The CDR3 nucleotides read TGTGCCACCAGCCCGACAGGGGGCATGAACGAGCAGTACTTC.

The CDR3 nucleotides read TGTGCTAGTGGTTTGATCCAACCGGGGAGGAACACTGAAGCTTTCTTT. Amino acids: CASGLIQPGRNTEAFF. The V gene is TRBV12-5, the J gene TRBJ1-1; D unresolved. The length of the CDR3 is 16 residues. Trimming stripped 2 bases from V and 1 base from J, with 14 bases between. CDR1 is LGHNT, CDR2 FRNRAP, per germline.

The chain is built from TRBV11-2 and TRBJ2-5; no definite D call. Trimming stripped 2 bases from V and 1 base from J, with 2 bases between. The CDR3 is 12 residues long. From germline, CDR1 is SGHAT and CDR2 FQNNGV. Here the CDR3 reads CASSLLQETQYF. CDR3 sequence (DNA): TGTGCCAGCAGCTTACTCCAAGAGACCCAGTACTTC.

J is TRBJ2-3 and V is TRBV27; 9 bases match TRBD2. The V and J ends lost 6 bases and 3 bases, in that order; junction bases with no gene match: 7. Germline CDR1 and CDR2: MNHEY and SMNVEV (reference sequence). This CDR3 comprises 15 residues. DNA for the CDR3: TGTGCCAGCAGGCGGGGGGGACACCCGACAGATACGCAGTATTTT. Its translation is CASRRGGHPTDTQYF.

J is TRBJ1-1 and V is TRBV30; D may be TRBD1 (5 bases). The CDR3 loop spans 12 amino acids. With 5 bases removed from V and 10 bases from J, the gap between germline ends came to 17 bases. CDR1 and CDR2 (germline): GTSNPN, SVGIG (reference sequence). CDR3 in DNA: TGTGCCTGGCGAGGACAACTCCCGAGAGCTTTCTTT. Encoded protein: CAWRGQLPRAFF.

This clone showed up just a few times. The CDR3 DNA is TGTGCCACCAGTGATTTCGGGTACACCATATATTTT. Its protein is CATSDFGYTIYF. J is TRBJ1-3 and V is TRBV24-1; D gene ambiguous. V gave up 1 base and J gave up 8 bases, with 5 bases separating them. The CDR3 has 12 amino acids. Germline V lookup: CDR1 KGHDR, CDR2 SFDVKD.

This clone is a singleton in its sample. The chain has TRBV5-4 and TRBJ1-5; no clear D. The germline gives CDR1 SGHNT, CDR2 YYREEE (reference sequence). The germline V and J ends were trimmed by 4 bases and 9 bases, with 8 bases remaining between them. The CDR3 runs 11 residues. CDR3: CASSLATPQHF. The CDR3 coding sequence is TGTGCCAGCAGCCTAGCGACGCCCCAGCATTTT.

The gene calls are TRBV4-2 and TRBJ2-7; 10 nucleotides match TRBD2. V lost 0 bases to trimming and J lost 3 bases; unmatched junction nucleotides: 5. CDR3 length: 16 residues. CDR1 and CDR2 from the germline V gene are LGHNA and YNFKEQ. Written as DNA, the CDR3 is TGTGCCAGCAGCCAAGATCCAAGCGGGAGGGGCTACGAGCAGTACTTC. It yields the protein CASSQDPSGRGYEQYF.

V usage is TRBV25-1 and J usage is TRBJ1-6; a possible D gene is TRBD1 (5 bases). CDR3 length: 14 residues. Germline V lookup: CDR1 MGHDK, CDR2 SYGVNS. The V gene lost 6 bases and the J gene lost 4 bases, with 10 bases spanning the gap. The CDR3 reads CASSMGTYNSPLHF. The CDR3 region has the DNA TGTGCCAGCAGCATGGGGACTTATAATTCACCCCTCCACTTT. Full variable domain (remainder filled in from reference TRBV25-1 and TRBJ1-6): EADIYQTPRYLVIGTGKKITLECSQTMGHDKMYWYQQDPGMELHLIHYSYGVNSTEKGDLSSESTVSRIRTEHFPLTLESARPSHTSQYLCASSMGTYNSPLHFGNGTRLTVT.

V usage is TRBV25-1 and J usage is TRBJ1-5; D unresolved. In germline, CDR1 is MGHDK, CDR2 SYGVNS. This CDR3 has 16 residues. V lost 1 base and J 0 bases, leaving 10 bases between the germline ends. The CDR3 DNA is TGTGCCAGCAGTGAATCGGGAATCGGTAGCAATCAGCCCCAGCATTTT. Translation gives CASSESGIGSNQPQHF.

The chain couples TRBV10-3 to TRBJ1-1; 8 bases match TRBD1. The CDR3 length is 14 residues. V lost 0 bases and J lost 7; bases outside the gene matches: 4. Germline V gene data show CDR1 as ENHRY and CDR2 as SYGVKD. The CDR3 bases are TGTGCCATCAGTGAGTCAACAGGGGGGTTTGAAGCTTTCTTT. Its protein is CAISESTGGFEAFF.

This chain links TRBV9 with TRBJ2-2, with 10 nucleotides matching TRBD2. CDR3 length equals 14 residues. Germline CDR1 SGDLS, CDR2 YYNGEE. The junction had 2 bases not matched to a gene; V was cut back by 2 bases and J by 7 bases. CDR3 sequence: CASSVGLAVGELFF. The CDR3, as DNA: TGTGCCAGCAGCGTCGGACTAGCGGTCGGGGAGCTGTTTTTT.

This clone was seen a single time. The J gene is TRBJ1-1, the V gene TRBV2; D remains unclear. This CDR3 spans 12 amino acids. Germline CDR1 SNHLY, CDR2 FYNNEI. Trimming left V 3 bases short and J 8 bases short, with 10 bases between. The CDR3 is CASSESLLEAFF. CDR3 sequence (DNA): TGTGCCAGCAGTGAGAGTCTTCTCGAAGCTTTCTTT.

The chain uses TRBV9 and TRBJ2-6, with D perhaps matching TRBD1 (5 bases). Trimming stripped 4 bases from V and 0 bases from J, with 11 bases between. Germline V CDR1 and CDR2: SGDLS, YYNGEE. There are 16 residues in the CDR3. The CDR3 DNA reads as TGTGCCAGCAGCACCTCGACAGACTCTGGGGCCAACGTCCTGACTTTC. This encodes CASSTSTDSGANVLTF. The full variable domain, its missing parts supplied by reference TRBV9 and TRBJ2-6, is DSGVTQTPKHLITATGQRVTLRCSPRSGDLSVYWYQQSLDQGLQFLIQYYNGEERAKGNILERFSAQQFPDLHSELNLSSLELGDSALYFCASSTSTDSGANVLTFGAGSRLTVL.

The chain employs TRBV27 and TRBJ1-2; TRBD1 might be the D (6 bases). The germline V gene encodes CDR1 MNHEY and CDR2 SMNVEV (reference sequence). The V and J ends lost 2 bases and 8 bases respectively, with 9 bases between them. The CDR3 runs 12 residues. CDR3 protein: CASSLEGVGYTF. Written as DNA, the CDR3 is TGTGCCAGCAGTTTAGAGGGGGTCGGCTACACCTTC.

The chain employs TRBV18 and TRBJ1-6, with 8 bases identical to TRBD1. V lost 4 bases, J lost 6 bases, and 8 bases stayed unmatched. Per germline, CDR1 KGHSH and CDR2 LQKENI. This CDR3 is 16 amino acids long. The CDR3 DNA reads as TGTGCCAGCTCACTTATGGACAGGGAGGCTAATTCACCCCTCCACTTT. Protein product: CASSLMDREANSPLHF.

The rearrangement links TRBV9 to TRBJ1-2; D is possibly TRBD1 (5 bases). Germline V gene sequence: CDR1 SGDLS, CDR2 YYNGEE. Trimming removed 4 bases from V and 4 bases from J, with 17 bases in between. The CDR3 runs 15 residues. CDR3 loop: CASSPGGRYAYGYTF. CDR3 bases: TGTGCCAGCAGCCCCGGGGGGAGGTACGCCTATGGCTACACCTTC.

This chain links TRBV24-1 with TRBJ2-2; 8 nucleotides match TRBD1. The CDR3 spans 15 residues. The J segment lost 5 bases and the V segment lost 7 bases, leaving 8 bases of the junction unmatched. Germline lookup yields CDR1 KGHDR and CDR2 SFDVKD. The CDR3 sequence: CATRDGTGQTGELFF. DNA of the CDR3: TGTGCCACCAGGGATGGGACAGGTCAAACCGGGGAGCTGTTTTTT.

In nucleotides, the CDR3 is TGCGCCAGCAGCCTCACGGACAGGCCCGGCTATGGCTACACCTTC. Amino acid sequence: CASSLTDRPGYGYTF. The chain recombines TRBV4-1 with TRBJ1-2; 7 bases agree with TRBD1. V trimming: 4 bases; J trimming: 4 bases; junction bases outside the gene matches: 9. The CDR3 runs to 15 residues. CDR1 and CDR2 from the germline V gene are MGHRA and YSYEKL.

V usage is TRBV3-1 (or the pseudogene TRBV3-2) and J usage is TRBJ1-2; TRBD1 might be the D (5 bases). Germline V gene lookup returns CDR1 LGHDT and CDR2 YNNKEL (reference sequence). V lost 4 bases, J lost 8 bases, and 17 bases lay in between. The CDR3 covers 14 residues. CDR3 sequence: CASSPSFGAWGYTF. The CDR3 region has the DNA TGTGCCAGCAGCCCGTCTTTTGGGGCGTGGGGCTACACCTTC.

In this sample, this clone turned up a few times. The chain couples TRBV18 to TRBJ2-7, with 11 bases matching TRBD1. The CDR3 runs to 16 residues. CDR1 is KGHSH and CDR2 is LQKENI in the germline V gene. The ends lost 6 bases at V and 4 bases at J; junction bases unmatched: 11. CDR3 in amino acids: CASSPGTGGGGYEQYF. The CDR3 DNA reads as TGTGCCAGCTCCCCCGGGACAGGGGGAGGGGGTTACGAGCAGTACTTC.

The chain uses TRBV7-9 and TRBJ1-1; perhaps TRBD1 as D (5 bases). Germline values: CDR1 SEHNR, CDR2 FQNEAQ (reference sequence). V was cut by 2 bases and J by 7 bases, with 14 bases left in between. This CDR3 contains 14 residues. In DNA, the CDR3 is TGTGCCAGCAGCTTAACAGGAGGGCTCGATGAAGCTTTCTTT. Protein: CASSLTGGLDEAFF. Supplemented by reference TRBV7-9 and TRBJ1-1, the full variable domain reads DTGVSQNPRHKITKRGQNVTFRCDPISEHNRLYWYRQTLGQGPEFLTYFQNEAQLEKSRLLSDRFSAERPKGSFSTLEIQRTEQGDSAMYLCASSLTGGLDEAFFGQGTRLTVV.

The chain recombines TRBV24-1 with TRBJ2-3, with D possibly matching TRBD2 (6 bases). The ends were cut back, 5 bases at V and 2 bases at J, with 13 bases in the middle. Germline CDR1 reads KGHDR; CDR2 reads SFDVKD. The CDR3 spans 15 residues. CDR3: CATSALGLNTDTQYF. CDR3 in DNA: TGTGCCACCAGTGCCTTGGGACTGAACACAGATACGCAGTATTTT.

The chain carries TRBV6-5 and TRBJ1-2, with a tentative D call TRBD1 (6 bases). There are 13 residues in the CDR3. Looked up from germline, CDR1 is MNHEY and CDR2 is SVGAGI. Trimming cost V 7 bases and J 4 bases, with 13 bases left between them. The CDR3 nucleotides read TGTGCCAGCAATAAACAGGGCACCTATGGCTACACCTTC. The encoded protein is CASNKQGTYGYTF.

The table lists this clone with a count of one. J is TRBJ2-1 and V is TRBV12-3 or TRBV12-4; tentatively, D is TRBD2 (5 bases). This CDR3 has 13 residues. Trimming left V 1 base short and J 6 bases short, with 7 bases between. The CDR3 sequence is CASSLGLLNEQFF. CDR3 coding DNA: TGTGCCAGCAGTTTAGGACTACTCAATGAGCAGTTCTTC.

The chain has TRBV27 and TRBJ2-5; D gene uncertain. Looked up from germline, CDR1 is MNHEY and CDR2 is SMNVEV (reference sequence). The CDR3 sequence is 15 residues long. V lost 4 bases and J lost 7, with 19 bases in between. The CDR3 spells CASSSPGSLSRTQYF. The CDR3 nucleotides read TGTGCCAGCAGTTCCCCCGGGTCTCTGTCCAGGACCCAGTACTTC.